A selection of T cell receptor beta chains follows, all from one sample in a study of PD-1 blockade in classical Hodgkin lymphoma. Some clones are missing from TCRdb's copy, which holds only in-frame ones; the method was immunoSEQ multiplex PCR. The profile shows more than 45,000 clones, about two thirds of them singletons. This sample comprised peripheral blood mononuclear cells (PBMCs), obtained before the second cycle of nivolumab. These receptors all come from a human donor with classical Hodgkin lymphoma. The CDR3 runs from the conserved cysteine through the conserved F or W. Each record gives: clone size, V gene, J gene, D gene, CDR3 DNA, CDR3 protein. A D gene is named only where the DNA matches it firmly. Size is stated for part of the rows, as once, few or many counts, or as a class when the clone is expanded.

NA,TRBV6-5,TRBJ1-5,NA,TGTGCCAGCAGTTACTCGCCGGGGCCGACCAGTCAGCCCCAGCATTTT,CASSYSPGPTSQPQHF
NA,TRBV5-8,TRBJ1-5,NA,TGTGCCAGCAGCTTGGGCAGGGAGGTCCCTTGGGGACAGCCCCAGCATTTT,CASSLGREVPWGQPQHF
NA,TRBV11-2,TRBJ2-1,TRBD2,TGTGCCAGCAGAATTCAACTAGCGGGAGTCAATGAGCAGTTCTTC,CASRIQLAGVNEQFF
NA,TRBV27,TRBJ1-5,NA,TGTGCCAGCAGTTACGTTCCCCTTTTGGGCAATCAGCCCCAGCATTTT,CASSYVPLLGNQPQHF
NA,TRBV6-5,TRBJ1-4,TRBD1,TGTGCCGCGAGGAGGACAGGGGGTAATGAAAAACTGTTTTTT,CAARRTGGNEKLFF
NA,TRBV2,TRBJ1-2,NA,TGTGCCAGCAGTGAAAGGCCTTTCTATGGCTACACCTTC,CASSERPFYGYTF
NA,TRBV10-3,TRBJ2-3,TRBD2,TGTGCCATCGGTCTAGCGGGAAAAGGGGATACGCAGTATTTT,CAIGLAGKGDTQYF
NA,TRBV29-1,TRBJ1-3,NA,TGCAGCGTTGTACAAGGGAATGGAAACACCATATATTTT,CSVVQGNGNTIYF
NA,TRBV6-5,TRBJ2-3,NA,TGTGCCAGCAGTTTCTTACTTACAAATACGCAGTATTTT,CASSFLLTNTQYF
NA,TRBV6-5,TRBJ1-2,NA,TGTGCCAGCAGGCATGAAAGGGGGTATGGCTACACCTTC,CASRHERGYGYTF
medium-sized,TRBV6-5,TRBJ2-7,NA,TGTGCCAGCAGTTACCCCGGTTCCTTGGGGCTCGAGCAGTACTTC,CASSYPGSLGLEQYF
NA,TRBV6-5,TRBJ2-7,NA,TGTGCCAGCAGTCATCGGACAACCTACGAGCAGTACTTC,CASSHRTTYEQYF
NA,TRBV7-2,TRBJ2-3,TRBD2,TGTGCCAGCAGCCGCAGCGGGAGGGGTTCCACAGATACGCAGTATTTT,CASSRSGRGSTDTQYF
NA,TRBV28,TRBJ1-5,NA,TGTGCCAGCAGTTTAAGGTCAGGGGATCAGCCCCAGCATTTT,CASSLRSGDQPQHF
NA,TRBV11-1,TRBJ1-2,TRBD1,TGTGCCAGCAGCTTAACCACAGGGGGCTTCGGCTATGGCTACACCTTC,CASSLTTGGFGYGYTF
NA,TRBV6-5,TRBJ2-7,NA,TGTGCCAGCAGTTACTCGATCCGAGCCGGGGAGCAGTACTTC,CASSYSIRAGEQYF
NA,TRBV9,TRBJ2-1,NA,TGTGCCAGCAGCGTAGAGGGTAGCGGAGCCCCCTACAATGAGCAGTTCTTC,CASSVEGSGAPYNEQFF
few,TRBV7-2,TRBJ2-7,NA,TGTGCCAGCAGCTTCATCGCATACGAGCAGTACTTC,CASSFIAYEQYF
many,TRBV7-2,TRBJ1-1,NA,TGTGCCAGCAGCCAAAGGGGTGGCAGGGAATATTCAGCTTTCTTT,CASSQRGGREYSAFF
NA,TRBV2,TRBJ2-2,NA,TGTGCCAGCAGTGTATCTCCGGGAGCTCCGGCCGGGGAGCTGTTTTTT,CASSVSPGAPAGELFF
NA,TRBV19,TRBJ2-7,NA,TGTGCCAGTAGTATCTCCAGGGCCTACGAGCAGTACTTC,CASSISRAYEQYF
few,TRBV11-2,TRBJ1-3,NA,TGTGCCAGCAGCTTACCTCCAGGGGCTGGAAACACCATATATTTT,CASSLPPGAGNTIYF
NA,TRBV28,TRBJ2-1,TRBD2,TGTGCCAGCAGTTTAGGACTAGCGCTCTCCTACAATGAGCAGTTCTTC,CASSLGLALSYNEQFF
NA,TRBV28,TRBJ2-2,NA,TGTGCCAGCAGAAAAGGGGCGGGAAGCGCCGGGGAGCTGTTTTTT,CASRKGAGSAGELFF
few,TRBV6-4,TRBJ1-5,NA,TGTGCCAGCAGTGACCACTTCGGCCAGCCCCAGCATTTT,CASSDHFGQPQHF
NA,TRBV19,TRBJ1-5,NA,TGTGCCAGCCCCCCCCCACTCTACAATCAGCCCCAGCATTTT,CASPPPLYNQPQHF
NA,TRBV18,TRBJ2-3,TRBD2,TGTGCCAGCTCACCAATACTAGCGCAGGGCGGCACAGATACGCAGTATTTT,CASSPILAQGGTDTQYF
NA,TRBV2,TRBJ1-1,NA,TGTGCCAGCAACAGACGAGAGGGGGGCACTGAAGCTTTCTTT,CASNRREGGTEAFF
NA,TRBV25-1,TRBJ2-1,TRBD1,TGTGCCAGCAGTGAATGGGGACAGGGGGCGCGGAATGAGCAGTTCTTC,CASSEWGQGARNEQFF
few,TRBV9,TRBJ1-2,NA,TGTGCCAGCAGCCCTAGGGGGTTCATCTATGGCTACACCTTC,CASSPRGFIYGYTF
NA,TRBV30,TRBJ2-1,TRBD2,TGTGCCTGGAGGCTAGCGGGAGGGCGAAATGAGCAGTTCTTC,CAWRLAGGRNEQFF
NA,TRBV7-2,TRBJ1-5,NA,TGTGCCAGCAGCTTAGGCAGGGGTAGCAATCAGCCCCAGCATTTT,CASSLGRGSNQPQHF
NA,TRBV19,TRBJ1-1,TRBD1,TGTGCCAGTAGTTACAAGGGGGCAGGCACTGAAGCTTTCTTT,CASSYKGAGTEAFF
NA,TRBV6-1,TRBJ2-7,NA,TGTGCCAGCAGTGAAGGGGACCACTCCTACGAGCAGTACTTC,CASSEGDHSYEQYF
NA,TRBV6-8,TRBJ2-7,TRBD2,TGTGCCAGGGAGATCCAGGACGGGGGGTACGAGCAGTACTTC,CAREIQDGGYEQYF
many,TRBV19,TRBJ2-1,TRBD1,TGTGCCAGTAGTATGCGCGGGACAGGGGCGATCTTAGGTAATGAGCAGTTCTTC,CASSMRGTGAILGNEQFF
once,TRBV11-2,TRBJ1-1,NA,TGTGCTCTGACAGGCATGAACACTGAAGCTTTCTTT,CALTGMNTEAFF
NA,TRBV2,TRBJ2-2,TRBD2,TGTGCCAGCAGAAGCGGGAGGAACACCGGGGAGCTGTTTTTT,CASRSGRNTGELFF
NA,TRBV7-8,TRBJ1-5,NA,TGTGCCAGCAGCCTAACTGGCGATGGCAATCAGCCCCAGCATTTT,CASSLTGDGNQPQHF
NA,TRBV18,TRBJ1-1,NA,TGTGCCAGCTCACCAAGCTCCGAGAACACTGAAGCTTTCTTT,CASSPSSENTEAFF
NA,TRBV28,TRBJ1-1,NA,TGTGCCAGTTTTCCCCATGGACAGAACACTGAAGCTTTCTTT,CASFPHGQNTEAFF
NA,TRBV27,TRBJ1-1,NA,TGTGCCAGCAGTTCATTCCGGGGGAGGGACACTGAAGCTTTCTTT,CASSSFRGRDTEAFF
NA,TRBV7-6,TRBJ2-2,NA,TGTGCCAGCAGCACCCCCCCGGCCGGGGAGCTGTTTTTT,CASSTPPAGELFF
few,TRBV5-1,TRBJ1-3,NA,TGCGCCAGCAGCTCGACAGCGATGAGGGGAAACACCATATATTTT,CASSSTAMRGNTIYF
NA,TRBV6-5,TRBJ2-7,TRBD1,TGTGCCAGCAGCAGACAGGGGTCATCCTACGAGCAGTACTTC,CASSRQGSSYEQYF
NA,TRBV13,TRBJ2-7,TRBD1,TGTGCCAGCAGTTACGAGGGACAGAACTACGAGCAGTACTTC,CASSYEGQNYEQYF
NA,TRBV10-2,TRBJ1-2,NA,TGCGCCAGCAGTGAGAGGGGGGGAGCCCCCCATGCCTATGGCTACACCTTC,CASSERGGAPHAYGYTF
NA,TRBV7-3,TRBJ2-3,NA,TGTGCCAGCAGCTTACGTCCTGCGGGTAGCACAGATACGCAGTATTTT,CASSLRPAGSTDTQYF
few,TRBV19,TRBJ1-5,NA,TGTGCCACCTGGACCTTTGGCAATCAGCCCCAGCATTTT,CATWTFGNQPQHF
few,TRBV19,TRBJ1-1,TRBD1,TGTGCCAGTACTGGACAGGGGCACACTGAAGCTTTCTTT,CASTGQGHTEAFF
NA,TRBV29-1,TRBJ1-4,NA,TGCAGCGTTGCGGGGTTGGGGGAAAAACTGTTTTTT,CSVAGLGEKLFF
NA,TRBV4-3,TRBJ1-5,TRBD1,TGCGCCAGCAGCCAACGGACAGGGGAGAATCAGCCCCAGCATTTT,CASSQRTGENQPQHF
NA,TRBV5-1,TRBJ2-3,TRBD2,TGCGCCAGCAGCGTACGGGGGGACACAGATACGCAGTATTTT,CASSVRGDTDTQYF
NA,TRBV5-1,TRBJ1-3,NA,TGCGCCAGCAGCTTGGAGGGGGGCCTCTCTGGAAACACCATATATTTT,CASSLEGGLSGNTIYF